Given below is one T cell receptor beta chain in context. The source of the sample is a study of T cell changes during pregnancy in multiple sclerosis. TCRdb's table, derived via immunoSEQ multiplex PCR, lists solely in-frame clones and lacks some. The table records around 60,000 clones, roughly 93% of them present only once. V shed 5 bases and J 7 bases; nucleotides not matched to a gene: 5. From germline, CDR1 is SGHVS and CDR2 FQNEAQ. The CDR3 spans 15 residues. The chain employs TRBV7-8 and TRBJ2-1, with 13 bases matching TRBD2. This specimen consisted of CD4+ T cells from peripheral blood mononuclear cells, obtained before pregnancy. This clonotype was obtained from a female donor with multiple sclerosis, enrolled in a pregnancy study. CDR3: CASSQTSGRVNEQFF. CDR3 in DNA: TGTGCCAGCAGCCAAACTAGCGGGAGGGTTAATGAGCAGTTCTTC. The whole variable domain, filled in from reference TRBV7-8 and TRBJ2-1, reads GAGVSQSPRYKVAKRGQDVALRCDPISGHVSLFWYQQALGQGPEFLTYFQNEAQLDKSGLPSDRFFAERPEGSVSTLKIQRTQQEDSAVYLCASSQTSGRVNEQFFGPGTRLTVL.